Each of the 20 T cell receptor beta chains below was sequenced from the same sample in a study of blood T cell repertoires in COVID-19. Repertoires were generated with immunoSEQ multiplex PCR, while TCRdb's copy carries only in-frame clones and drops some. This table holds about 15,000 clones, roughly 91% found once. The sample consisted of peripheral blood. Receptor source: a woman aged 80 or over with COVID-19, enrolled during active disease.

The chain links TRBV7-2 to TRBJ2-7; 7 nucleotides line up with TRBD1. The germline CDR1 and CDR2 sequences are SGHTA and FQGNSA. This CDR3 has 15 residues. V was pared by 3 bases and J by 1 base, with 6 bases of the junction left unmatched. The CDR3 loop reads CASSFRAGGSYEQYF. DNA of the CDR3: TGTGCCAGCAGCTTTCGGGCAGGGGGTTCCTACGAGCAGTACTTC.

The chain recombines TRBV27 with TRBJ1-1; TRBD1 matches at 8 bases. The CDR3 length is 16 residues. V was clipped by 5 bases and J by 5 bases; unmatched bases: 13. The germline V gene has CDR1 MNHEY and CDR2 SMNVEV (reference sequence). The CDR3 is CASSPRTGGGWTEAFF. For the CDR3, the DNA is TGTGCCAGCAGTCCCAGAACAGGGGGGGGATGGACTGAAGCTTTCTTT.

CDR3 sequence: CASSQEFGGAGANVLTF. The DNA for the CDR3 is TGCGCCAGCAGCCAAGAGTTCGGAGGGGCCGGGGCCAACGTCCTGACTTTC. The J gene is TRBJ2-6, the V gene TRBV4-3, with D possibly TRBD2 on 6 matching bases. The germline V and J ends were trimmed by 0 bases and 4 bases, with 13 bases remaining between them. CDR3 length: 17 amino acids. Germline V CDR1 and CDR2: LGHNA, YSLEER.

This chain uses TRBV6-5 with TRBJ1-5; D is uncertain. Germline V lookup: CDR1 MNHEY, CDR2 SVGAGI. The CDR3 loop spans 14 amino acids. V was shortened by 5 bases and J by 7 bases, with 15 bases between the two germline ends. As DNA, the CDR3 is TGTGCCAGCAGTCCCCTGGGGAGCATCCAGCCCCAGCATTTT. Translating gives CASSPLGSIQPQHF.

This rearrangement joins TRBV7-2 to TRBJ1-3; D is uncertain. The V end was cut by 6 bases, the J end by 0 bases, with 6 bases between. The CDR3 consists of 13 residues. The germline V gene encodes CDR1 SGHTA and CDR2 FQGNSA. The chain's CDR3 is CASRQSSGNTIYF. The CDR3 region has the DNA TGTGCCAGCAGACAGTCCTCTGGAAACACCATATATTTT.

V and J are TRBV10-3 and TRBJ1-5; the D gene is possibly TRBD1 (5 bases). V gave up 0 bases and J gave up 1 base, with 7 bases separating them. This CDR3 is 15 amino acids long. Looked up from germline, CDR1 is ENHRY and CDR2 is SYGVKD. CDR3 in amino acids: CAISESGASNQPQHF. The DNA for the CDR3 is TGTGCCATCAGTGAGTCTGGGGCCAGCAATCAGCCCCAGCATTTT.

CDR3 protein: CASSSRSSDTDTQYF. CDR3 nucleotides: TGCGCCAGCAGCTCCCGAAGTAGCGACACAGATACGCAGTATTTT. V gene TRBV4-3 combines with J gene TRBJ2-3; perhaps TRBD2 as D (5 bases). Germline CDR1 reads LGHNA; CDR2 reads YSLEER. V lost 5 bases and J lost 2, with 14 bases in between. CDR3 size: 15 residues.

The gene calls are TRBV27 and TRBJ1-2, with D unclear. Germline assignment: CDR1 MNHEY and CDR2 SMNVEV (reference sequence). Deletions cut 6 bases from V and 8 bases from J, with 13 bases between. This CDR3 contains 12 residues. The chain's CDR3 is CASSGSAGGYTF. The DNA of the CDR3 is TGTGCCAGCAGCGGATCGGCGGGGGGCTACACCTTC.

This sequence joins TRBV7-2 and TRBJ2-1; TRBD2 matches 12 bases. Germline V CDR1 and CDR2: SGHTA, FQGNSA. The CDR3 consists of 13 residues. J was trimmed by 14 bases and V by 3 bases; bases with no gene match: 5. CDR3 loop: CASSLTSGGGEFF. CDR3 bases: TGTGCCAGCAGCTTGACTAGCGGGGGCGGGGAGTTCTTC.

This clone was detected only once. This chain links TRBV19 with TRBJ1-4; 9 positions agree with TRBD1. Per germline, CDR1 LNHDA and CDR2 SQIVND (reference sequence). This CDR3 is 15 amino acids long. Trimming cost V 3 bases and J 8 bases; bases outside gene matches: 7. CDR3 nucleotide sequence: TGTGCCAGTAGTATTATCCCGGACAGGGGCGAAAAACTGTTTTTT. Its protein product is CASSIIPDRGEKLFF.

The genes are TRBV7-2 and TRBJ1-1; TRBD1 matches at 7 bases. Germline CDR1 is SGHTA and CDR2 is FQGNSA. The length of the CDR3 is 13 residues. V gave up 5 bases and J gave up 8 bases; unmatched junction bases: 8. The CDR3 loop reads CASSRMSTGEAFF. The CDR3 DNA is TGTGCCAGCAGCCGAATGTCGACAGGGGAAGCTTTCTTT.

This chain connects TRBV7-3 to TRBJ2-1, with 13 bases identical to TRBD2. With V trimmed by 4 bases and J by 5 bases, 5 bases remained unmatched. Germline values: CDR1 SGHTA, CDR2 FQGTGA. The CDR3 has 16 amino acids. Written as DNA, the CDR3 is TGTGCCAGCAGCTCACAAGGACTAGCGGGGGACAATGAGCAGTTCTTC. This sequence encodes CASSSQGLAGDNEQFF.

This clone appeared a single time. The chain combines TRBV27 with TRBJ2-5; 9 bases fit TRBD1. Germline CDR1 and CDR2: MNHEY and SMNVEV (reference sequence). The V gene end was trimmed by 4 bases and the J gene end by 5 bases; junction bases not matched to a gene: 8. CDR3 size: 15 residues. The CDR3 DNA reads TGTGCCAGCAGTTCCGGACAGGGGAGTTTGGAGACCCAGTACTTC. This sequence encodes CASSSGQGSLETQYF.

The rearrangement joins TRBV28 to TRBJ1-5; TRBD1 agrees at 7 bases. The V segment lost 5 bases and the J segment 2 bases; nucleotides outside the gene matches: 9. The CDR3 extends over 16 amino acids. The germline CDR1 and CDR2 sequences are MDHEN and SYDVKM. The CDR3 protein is CASSSPWTGGNQPQHF. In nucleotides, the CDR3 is TGTGCCAGCAGTAGTCCGTGGACAGGAGGCAATCAGCCCCAGCATTTT.

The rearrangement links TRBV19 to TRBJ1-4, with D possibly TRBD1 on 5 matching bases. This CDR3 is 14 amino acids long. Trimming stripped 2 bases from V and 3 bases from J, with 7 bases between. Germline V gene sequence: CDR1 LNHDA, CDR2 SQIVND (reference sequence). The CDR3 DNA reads TGTGCCAGTAGTATACCCAGGGCTAATGAAAAACTGTTTTTT. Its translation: CASSIPRANEKLFF.

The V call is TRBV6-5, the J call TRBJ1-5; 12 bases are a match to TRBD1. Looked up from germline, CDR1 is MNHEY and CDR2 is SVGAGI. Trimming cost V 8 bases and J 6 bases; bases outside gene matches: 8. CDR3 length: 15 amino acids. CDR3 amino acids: CASLRDRGLGQPQHF. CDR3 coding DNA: TGTGCCAGCTTGAGGGACAGGGGGCTGGGTCAGCCCCAGCATTTT.

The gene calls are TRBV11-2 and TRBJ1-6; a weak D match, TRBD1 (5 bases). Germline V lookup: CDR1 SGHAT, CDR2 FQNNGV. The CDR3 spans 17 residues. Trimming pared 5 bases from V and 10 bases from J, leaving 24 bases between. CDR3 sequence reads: CASSPSPPGLWGSPLHF. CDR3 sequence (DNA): TGTGCCAGCAGCCCATCTCCCCCGGGACTGTGGGGATCACCCCTCCACTTT.

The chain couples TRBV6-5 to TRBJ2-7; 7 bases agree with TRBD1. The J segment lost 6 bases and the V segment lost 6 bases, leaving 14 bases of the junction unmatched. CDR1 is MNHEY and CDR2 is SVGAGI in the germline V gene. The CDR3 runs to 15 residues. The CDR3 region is CASSPPGQVDGEQYF. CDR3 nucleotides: TGTGCCAGCAGCCCGCCTGGACAGGTCGACGGCGAGCAGTACTTC.

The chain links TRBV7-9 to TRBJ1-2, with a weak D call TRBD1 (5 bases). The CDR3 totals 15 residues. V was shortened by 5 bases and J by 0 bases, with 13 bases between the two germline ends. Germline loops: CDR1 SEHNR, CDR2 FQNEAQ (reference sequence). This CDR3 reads CASSNGALANYGYTF. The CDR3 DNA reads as TGTGCCAGCAGCAATGGGGCCTTAGCTAACTATGGCTACACCTTC.

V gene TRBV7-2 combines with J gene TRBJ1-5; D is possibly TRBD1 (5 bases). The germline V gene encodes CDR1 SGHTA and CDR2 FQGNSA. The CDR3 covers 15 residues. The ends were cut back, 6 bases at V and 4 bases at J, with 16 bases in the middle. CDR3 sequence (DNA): TGTGCCAGCAGTTTAACCGGGACTTTAAATCAGCCCCAGCATTTT. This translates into CASSLTGTLNQPQHF.